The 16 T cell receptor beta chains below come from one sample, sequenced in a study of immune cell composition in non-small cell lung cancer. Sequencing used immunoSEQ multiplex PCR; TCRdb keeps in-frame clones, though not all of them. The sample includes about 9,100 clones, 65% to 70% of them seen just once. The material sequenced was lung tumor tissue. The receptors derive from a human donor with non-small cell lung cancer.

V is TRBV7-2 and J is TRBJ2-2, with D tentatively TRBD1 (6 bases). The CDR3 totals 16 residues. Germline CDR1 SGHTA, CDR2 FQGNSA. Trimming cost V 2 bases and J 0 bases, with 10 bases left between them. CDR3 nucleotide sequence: TGTGCCAGCAGCTTACGCAGGGGTCCGAACACCGGGGAGCTGTTTTTT. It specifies CASSLRRGPNTGELFF. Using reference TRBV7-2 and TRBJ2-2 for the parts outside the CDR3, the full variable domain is GAGVSQSPSNKVTEKGKDVELRCDPISGHTALYWYRQSLGQGLEFLIYFQGNSAPDKSGLPSDRFSAERTGGSVSTLTIQRTQQEDSAVYLCASSLRRGPNTGELFFGEGSRLTVL.

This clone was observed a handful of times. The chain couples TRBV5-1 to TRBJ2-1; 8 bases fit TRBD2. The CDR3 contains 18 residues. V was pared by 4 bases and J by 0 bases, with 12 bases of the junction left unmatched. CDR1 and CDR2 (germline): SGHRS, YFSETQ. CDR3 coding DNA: TGCGCCAGCAGCGGGAGGGCTCTGGCGGGGGGCTCCTACAATGAGCAGTTCTTC. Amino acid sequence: CASSGRALAGGSYNEQFF. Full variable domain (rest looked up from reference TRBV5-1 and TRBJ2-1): KAGVTQTPRYLIKTRGQQVTLSCSPISGHRSVSWYQQTPGQGLQFLFEYFSETQRNKGNFPGRFSGRQFSNSRSEMNVSTLELGDSALYLCASSGRALAGGSYNEQFFGPGTRLTVL.

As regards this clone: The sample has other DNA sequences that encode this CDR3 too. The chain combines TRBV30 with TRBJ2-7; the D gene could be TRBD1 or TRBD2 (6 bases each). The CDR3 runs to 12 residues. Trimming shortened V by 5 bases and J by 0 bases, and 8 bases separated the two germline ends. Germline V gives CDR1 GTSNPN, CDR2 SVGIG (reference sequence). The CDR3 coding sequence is TGTGCCTGGCGGGGGCCCTCCTACGAGCAGTACTTC. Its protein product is CAWRGPSYEQYF.

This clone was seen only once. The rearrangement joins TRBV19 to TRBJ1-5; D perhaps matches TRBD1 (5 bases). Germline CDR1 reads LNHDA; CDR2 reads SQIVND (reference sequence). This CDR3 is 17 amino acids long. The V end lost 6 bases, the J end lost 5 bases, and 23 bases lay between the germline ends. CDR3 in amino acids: CASRPSIRRGGDQPQHF. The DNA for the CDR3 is TGTGCCAGTAGACCAAGTATTCGTCGGGGGGGGGATCAGCCCCAGCATTTT.

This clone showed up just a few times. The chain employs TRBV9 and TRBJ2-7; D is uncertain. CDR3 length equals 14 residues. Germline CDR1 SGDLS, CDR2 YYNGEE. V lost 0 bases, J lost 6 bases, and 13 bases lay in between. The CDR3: CASSVASANVEQYF. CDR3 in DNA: TGTGCCAGCAGCGTAGCTTCGGCCAACGTCGAGCAGTACTTC.

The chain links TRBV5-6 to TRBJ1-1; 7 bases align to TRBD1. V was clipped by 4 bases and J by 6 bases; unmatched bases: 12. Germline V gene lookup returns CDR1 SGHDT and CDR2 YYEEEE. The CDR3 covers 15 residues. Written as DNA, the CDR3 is TGTGCCAGCAGCCGACGACAGGGTCAATTCCCTGAAGCTTTCTTT. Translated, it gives CASSRRQGQFPEAFF.

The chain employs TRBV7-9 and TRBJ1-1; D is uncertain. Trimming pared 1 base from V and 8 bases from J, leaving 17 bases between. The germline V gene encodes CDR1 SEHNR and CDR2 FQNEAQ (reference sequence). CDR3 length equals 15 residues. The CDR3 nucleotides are TGTGCCAGCAGCTTAGGTCTCAGTCTTATTCAGGAAGCTTTCTTT. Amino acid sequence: CASSLGLSLIQEAFF.

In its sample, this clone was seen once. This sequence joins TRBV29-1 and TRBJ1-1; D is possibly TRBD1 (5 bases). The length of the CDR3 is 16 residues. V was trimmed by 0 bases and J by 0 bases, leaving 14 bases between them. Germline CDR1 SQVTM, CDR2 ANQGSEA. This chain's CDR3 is CSVEDPRTSLNTEAFF. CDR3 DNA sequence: TGCAGCGTTGAAGATCCGAGGACATCACTGAACACTGAAGCTTTCTTT.

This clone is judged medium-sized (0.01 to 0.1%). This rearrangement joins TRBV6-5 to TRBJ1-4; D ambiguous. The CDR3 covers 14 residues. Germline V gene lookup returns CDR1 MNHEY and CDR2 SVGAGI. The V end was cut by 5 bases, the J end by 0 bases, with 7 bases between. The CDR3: CASSTTPTNEKLFF. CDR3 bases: TGTGCCAGCAGTACCACCCCAACTAATGAAAAACTGTTTTTT.

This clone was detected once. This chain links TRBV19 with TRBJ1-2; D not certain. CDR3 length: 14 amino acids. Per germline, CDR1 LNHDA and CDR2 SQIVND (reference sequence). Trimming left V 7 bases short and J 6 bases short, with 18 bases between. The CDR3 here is CASNLPPRADGYTF. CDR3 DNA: TGTGCCAGTAACCTTCCCCCCCGTGCGGATGGCTACACCTTC.

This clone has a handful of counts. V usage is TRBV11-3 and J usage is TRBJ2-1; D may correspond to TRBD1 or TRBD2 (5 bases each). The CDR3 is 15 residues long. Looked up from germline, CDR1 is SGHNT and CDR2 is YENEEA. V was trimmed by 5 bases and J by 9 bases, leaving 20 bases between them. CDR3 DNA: TGTGCCAGCAGCCGCGGAGAGGGGCCGAATGGTGAGCAGTTCTTC. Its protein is CASSRGEGPNGEQFF.

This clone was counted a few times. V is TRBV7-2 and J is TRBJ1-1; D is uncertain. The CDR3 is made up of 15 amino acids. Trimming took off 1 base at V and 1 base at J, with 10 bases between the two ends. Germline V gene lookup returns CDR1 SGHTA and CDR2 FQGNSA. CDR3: CASSLVARQNTEAFF. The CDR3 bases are TGTGCCAGCAGCTTAGTGGCCAGACAGAACACTGAAGCTTTCTTT.

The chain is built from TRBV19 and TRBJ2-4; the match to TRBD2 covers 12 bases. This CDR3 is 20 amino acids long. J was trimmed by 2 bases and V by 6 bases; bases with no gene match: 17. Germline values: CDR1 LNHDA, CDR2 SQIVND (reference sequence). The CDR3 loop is CASRSSRLAGAAVPKNIQYF. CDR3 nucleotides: TGTGCCAGTAGATCTAGCCGACTAGCGGGGGCAGCCGTTCCCAAAAACATTCAGTACTTC.

As DNA, the CDR3 is TGTGCCACTTTGCGGGACAGAGCCGGTACGCAGTATTTT. Protein sequence: CATLRDRAGTQYF. The chain links TRBV28 to TRBJ2-3, with D tentatively TRBD1 (7 bases). This CDR3 is 13 amino acids long. V was cut by 10 bases and J by 8 bases, with 19 bases left in between. Germline V gene data show CDR1 as MDHEN and CDR2 as SYDVKM.

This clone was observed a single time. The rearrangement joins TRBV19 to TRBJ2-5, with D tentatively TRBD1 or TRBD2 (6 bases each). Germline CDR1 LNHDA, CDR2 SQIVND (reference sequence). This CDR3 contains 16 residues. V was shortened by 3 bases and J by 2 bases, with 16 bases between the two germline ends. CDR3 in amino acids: CASSMITGAPQETQYF. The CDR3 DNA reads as TGTGCCAGTAGTATGATAACGGGGGCGCCTCAAGAGACCCAGTACTTC. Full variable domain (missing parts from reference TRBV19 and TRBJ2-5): DGGITQSPKYLFRKEGQNVTLSCEQNLNHDAMYWYRQDPGQGLRLIYYSQIVNDFQKGDIAEGYSVSREKKESFPLTVTSAQKNPTAFYLCASSMITGAPQETQYFGPGTRLLVL.

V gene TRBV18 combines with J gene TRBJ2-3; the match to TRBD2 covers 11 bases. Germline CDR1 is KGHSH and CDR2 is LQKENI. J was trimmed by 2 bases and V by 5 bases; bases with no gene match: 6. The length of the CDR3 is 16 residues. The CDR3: CASSYIAGGLTDTQYF. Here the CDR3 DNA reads TGTGCCAGCTCATACATAGCGGGGGGGCTCACAGATACGCAGTATTTT.